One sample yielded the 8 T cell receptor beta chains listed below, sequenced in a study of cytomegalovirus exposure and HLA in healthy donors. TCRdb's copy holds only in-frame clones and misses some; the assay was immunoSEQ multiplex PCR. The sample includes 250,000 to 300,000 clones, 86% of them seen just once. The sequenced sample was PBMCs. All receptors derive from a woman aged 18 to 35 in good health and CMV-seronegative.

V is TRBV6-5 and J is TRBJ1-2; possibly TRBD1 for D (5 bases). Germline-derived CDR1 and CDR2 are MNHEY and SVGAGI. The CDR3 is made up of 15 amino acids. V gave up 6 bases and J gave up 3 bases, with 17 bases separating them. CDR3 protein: CASREGPRAYYGYTF. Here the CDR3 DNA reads TGTGCCAGCAGGGAGGGGCCCCGGGCCTACTATGGCTACACCTTC.

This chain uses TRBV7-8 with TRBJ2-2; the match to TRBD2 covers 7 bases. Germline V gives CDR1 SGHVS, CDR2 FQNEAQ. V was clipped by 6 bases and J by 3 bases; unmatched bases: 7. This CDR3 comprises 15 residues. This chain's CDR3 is CASSSLGGYTGELFF. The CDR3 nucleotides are TGTGCCAGCAGTTCCCTGGGGGGGTACACCGGGGAGCTGTTTTTT.

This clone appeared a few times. The CDR3 protein is CASTKEGLPDTQYF. The CDR3 DNA is TGTGCCAGCACCAAAGAGGGCCTCCCGGATACGCAGTATTTT. The rearrangement joins TRBV6-6 to TRBJ2-3; possibly TRBD2 for D (5 bases). The CDR3 loop spans 14 amino acids. CDR1 and CDR2 from the germline V gene are MNHNY and SVGAGI (reference sequence). The germline V and J ends were trimmed by 7 bases and 6 bases, with 17 bases remaining between them.

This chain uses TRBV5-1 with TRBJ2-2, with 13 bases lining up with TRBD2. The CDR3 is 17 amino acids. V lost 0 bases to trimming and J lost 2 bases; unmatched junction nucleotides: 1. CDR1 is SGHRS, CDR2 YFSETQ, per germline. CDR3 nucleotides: TGCGCCAGCAGCTTGGGGACTAGCGGGGGAAACACCGGGGAGCTGTTTTTT. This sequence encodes CASSLGTSGGNTGELFF.

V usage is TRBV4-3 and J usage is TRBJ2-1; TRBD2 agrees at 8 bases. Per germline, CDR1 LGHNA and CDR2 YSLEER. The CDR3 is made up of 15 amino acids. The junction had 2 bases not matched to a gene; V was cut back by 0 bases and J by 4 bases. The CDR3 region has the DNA TGCGCCAGCAGCCAAGATATAGCGGGGTACAATGAGCAGTTCTTC. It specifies CASSQDIAGYNEQFF.

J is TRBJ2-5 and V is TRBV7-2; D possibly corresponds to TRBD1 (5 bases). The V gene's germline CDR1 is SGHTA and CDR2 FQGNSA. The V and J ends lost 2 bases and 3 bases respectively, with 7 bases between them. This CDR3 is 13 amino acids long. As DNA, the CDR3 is TGTGCCAGCAGCTTACAGGGAAAAGAGACCCAGTACTTC. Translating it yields CASSLQGKETQYF.

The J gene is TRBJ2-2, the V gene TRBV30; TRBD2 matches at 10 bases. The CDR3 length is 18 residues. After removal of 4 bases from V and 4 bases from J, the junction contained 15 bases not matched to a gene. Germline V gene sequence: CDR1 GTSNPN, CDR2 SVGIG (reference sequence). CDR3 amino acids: CAWMAGASGSMGTGELFF. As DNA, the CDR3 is TGTGCCTGGATGGCGGGGGCTAGCGGGAGCATGGGCACCGGGGAGCTGTTTTTT.

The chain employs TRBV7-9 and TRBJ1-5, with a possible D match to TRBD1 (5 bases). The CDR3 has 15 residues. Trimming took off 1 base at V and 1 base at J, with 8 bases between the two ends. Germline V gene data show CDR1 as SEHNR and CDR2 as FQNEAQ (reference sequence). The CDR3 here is CASSLGQGSNQPQHF. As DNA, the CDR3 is TGTGCCAGCAGCTTAGGGCAGGGAAGCAATCAGCCCCAGCATTTT.